The sequence of this T cell receptor beta chain was determined in a study of T cell clonality in common variable immunodeficiency. Whole-study results and caveats: Common variable immunodeficiency TCR beta sequences reportedly had fewer deletions and N-nucleotide insertions. CVID patient heterogeneity limited repertoire-clinical complication correlations. Compared with healthy controls, CVID subjects showed increased TCRbeta clonality, mostly in about a third.

Profiling relied on immunoSEQ multiplex PCR, and the TCRdb table lists in-frame clones only, not all of them. The specimen has 52,000 or so clones, none found just once. Germline CDR1 is MGHRA and CDR2 is YSYEKL. V shed 0 bases, J shed 4 bases, and the junction held 5 bases outside the gene matches. The length of the CDR3 is 17 residues. Both groups were predominantly of Caucasian heritage. This clone was seen ten or more times. Its antigen is still unknown. The read ends 3 residues shy of where the CDR3 ends; the end is completed using the germline J gene. This sequence originates from a person aged 18 to 70 in good health. The genes are TRBV4-1 and TRBJ2-2; 10 bases agree with TRBD2. The sequenced material came from peripheral blood mononuclear cells. This CDR3 reads CASSQEEAGGPTGELFF. The sequenced part of the CDR3 DNA is TGCGCCAGCAGCCAAGAGGAAGCGGGGGGGCCCACCGGGGAG.